Listed below are T cell receptor beta chains from one sample, sequenced in a study of beta chain features in type 1 diabetes. Only in-frame clones appear in the TCRdb table, and some are missing; sequencing was by immunoSEQ multiplex PCR. The sample lists 250,000 to 300,000 clones; less than 30% were seen once. Material for sequencing was naive CD4+ T cells from blood. The receptor set was obtained from a woman in her 30s with type 1 diabetes. CDR3s include the opening cysteine and the closing phenylalanine or tryptophan. Fields, in order: D gene, clone size, J gene, V gene, CDR3 DNA, CDR3 protein. The D gene is left open where the match is weak. A clone size is listed for some rows: how often the clone was seen (once, few, many), or a class if it is expanded.

>TRBD2|few|TRBJ2-1|TRBV14
TGTGCCAGCAGCCAACTAGCGGGAGCTCGGAATGAGCAGTTCTTC
CASSQLAGARNEQFF
>NA|NA|TRBJ2-4|TRBV30
TGTGCCTGGAGCAACGGGGTTTTAAACATTCAGTACTTC
CAWSNGVLNIQYF
>TRBD2|few|TRBJ2-1|TRBV18
TGTGCCAGCTCACCACCGAGAGGGGAGGGCAATGAGCAGTTCTTC
CASSPPRGEGNEQFF
>TRBD1|few|TRBJ2-7|TRBV29-1
TGCAGCAGTTCCGGGACAGGGGGTTCCTACGAGCAGTACTTC
CSSSGTGGSYEQYF
>NA|few|TRBJ2-5|TRBV10-3
TGTGCCATCAGTGTTCAGGCGTCTCAAGAGACCCAGTACTTC
CAISVQASQETQYF
>NA|NA|TRBJ2-2|TRBV11-2
TGTGCCAGCAGCCCCTTCTCCACAGGGAACACCGGGGAGCTGTTTTTT
CASSPFSTGNTGELFF
>NA|few|TRBJ2-7|TRBV15
TGTGCCACCAGCGCGGGACGGATGTACGAGCAGTACTTC
CATSAGRMYEQYF
>TRBD2|few|TRBJ2-1|TRBV9
TGTGCCAGCAGCGTACTAGCGGGATACAATGAGCAGTTCTTC
CASSVLAGYNEQFF
>NA|NA|TRBJ2-7|TRBV23-1
TGCGCCAGCAGGGGCAGGGCCTCTCAAATAGTCTACGAGCAGTACTTC
CASRGRASQIVYEQYF
>NA|NA|TRBJ1-2|TRBV6-5
TGTGCCAGCACCAAAGGGAGGGACTATGGCTACACCTTC
CASTKGRDYGYTF
>TRBD1|NA|TRBJ2-1|TRBV19
TGTGCCAGTAGTATAGACCCCTTAGGACAGGGCTCCTACAATGAGCAGTTCTTC
CASSIDPLGQGSYNEQFF
>TRBD1|few|TRBJ2-1|TRBV7-3
TGTGCCAGCAGCTCAGACAGGGACGGTGAGCAGTTCTTC
CASSSDRDGEQFF
>NA|few|TRBJ2-1|TRBV1
TGCACCAGCAGCCAAGTCCGTCCTAGCGGGTTTAAGAATGAGCAGTTCTTC
CTSSQVRPSGFKNEQFF
>TRBD1|NA|TRBJ2-3|TRBV6-4
TGTGCCAGCAGTGAAGGGGCAGGGGGCGGACATACGCAGTATTTT
CASSEGAGGGHTQYF
>TRBD2|NA|TRBJ2-1|TRBV4-2
TGTGCCAGCAGCCAAGGATTAGCGGGATCGAACTACAATGAGCAGTTCTTC
CASSQGLAGSNYNEQFF
>NA|NA|TRBJ1-2|TRBV14
TGTGCCAGCAGCCGACTCTACCCAAAGAGATCCGGGGGAGATGGCTACACCTTC
CASSRLYPKRSGGDGYTF
>TRBD2|NA|TRBJ2-3|TRBV4-1
TGCGCCAGCAGCCAAGGAAACGGGAGGGTGAGCACAGATACGCAGTATTTT
CASSQGNGRVSTDTQYF
>NA|NA|TRBJ1-2|TRBV5-4
TGTGCCAGCAGCTTGACCCCCGGCAGGGCCGGCTACACCTTC
CASSLTPGRAGYTF
>TRBD2|NA|TRBJ2-1|TRBV19
TGTGCCAGTAGCCCACAGGCCGGGACTACAAACAATGAGCAGTTCTTC
CASSPQAGTTNNEQFF
>NA|NA|TRBJ2-7|TRBV30
TGTGCCTGGAGCCATGCCAGTTACGAGCAGTACTTC
CAWSHASYEQYF
>TRBD2|NA|TRBJ2-3|TRBV5-4
TGTGCCAGCAGCCCTAGCGGGAGGGCCGGGGATACGCAGTATTTT
CASSPSGRAGDTQYF
>NA|few|TRBJ2-3|TRBV4-1
TGCGCCAGCAGCCAAGATGAGGTGTCCCTCGGGGATACGCAGTATTTT
CASSQDEVSLGDTQYF